A selection of T cell receptor beta chains follows, all from one sample in a study of T cell responses to AZD1222 COVID-19 vaccine. Method: immunoSEQ multiplex PCR; TCRdb's copy keeps in-frame clones and lacks some. The sample holds some 96,000 clones, 87% seen once. This specimen was peripheral blood, taken on day 0 of MenACWY control vaccination. The receptors were sampled from an adult in good health. Both conserved end residues are trimmed from each CDR3.

>TRBV28
ASSPQGGDTGELF
>TRBV9
ASSEDPPPRTSTDTQY
>TRBV6-5
ASSFPSGEQY
>TRBV28
ASRHRGRGGELF
>TRBV11-3
ASSLNGSPLH
>TRBV5-1
ASSSQGIGNSPLH
>TRBV9
ASSVYEGGHTGELF
>TRBV29-1
SVEDAPGVYNEQF
>TRBV27
ASSLRGGYNEQF
>TRBV7-2
ASSPGPKNGYT
>TRBV15
ATSSGGEQF
>TRBV4-3
ASSPGTGGFYEQY
>TRBV5-1
ASSLASGGLYNEQF
>TRBV2
ASTGPVPSTEAF
>TRBV9
ASRAGTGGYNEQF
>TRBV2
ASSESGTDTQY
>TRBV5-4
ASSLDGRGGTEAF
>TRBV6-2/TRBV6-3
ASSYLGAAYEQY
>TRBV27
AKTSGRSSYEQY
>TRBV19
ASSMEPVVLREQF
>TRBV9
ASSGDGGANNEQF
>TRBV4-3
ASSQGRQGGSYEQY
>TRBV18
ASSPMTGGLGSGNTIY
>TRBV2
ASRGINRGANYGYT
>TRBV18
ASSPGSYEQY
>TRBV2
ASIAQGVGDTQY
>TRBV7-2
ASRPGLTNTGELF
>TRBV11-1
ASSSDGGYGYT
>TRBV5-4
ASSLGLTGTDTQY
>TRBV2
ASSAPTGAGYT
>TRBV5-1
ASSLGLEASYNEQF
>TRBV5-1
ASSNDRAADTQY
>TRBV30
AWERERTGLF
>TRBV5-1
ASSLDGNRGYGYT
>TRBV10-3
AISVGPRGVGYT
>TRBV4-1
ASSTSGSGRETQY
>TRBV9
ASSVDRLPATDTQY
>TRBV4-3
ASSQEIAFSTDTQY
>TRBV6-6
ASSYGQVRNQPQH
>TRBV7-9
ASSLGHPGYNEQF
>TRBV19
ASSPSTMGWTEAF
>TRBV6-5
ASRIPGGGQF
>TRBV10-3
AISEVGVSTDTQY
>TRBV4-3
ASSQGAGGSYTQY
>TRBV28
AQRNSPLH
>TRBV6-5
ASTGQLSSGNTIY
>TRBV19
ASSIGQHNSPLH
>TRBV6-6
ASSYSRGAYNEQF
>TRBV28
ASGGAGVSGANVLT
>TRBV2
ASSGGDGTEAF